This paragraph covers one TCR beta chain sequence. This clonotype was seen a few times. Its antigen target is currently unknown. It has no much larger one-base neighbor in the sample; base qualities were not kept. This specimen belongs to a study of T cells after yellow fever vaccination (dated by TCRdb to between 2018 and 2020). Concerning the study at large: Libraries from fractions with low cell numbers were prepared with the SMART-Seq v4 Ultra Low Input RNA kit. To follow T-cell clones before and after both primary and booster YFV17D yellow fever vaccination, bulk TCR alpha and beta repertoires underwent longitudinal sequencing. Two healthy male donors, one aged 18 to 29 and one aged 30 to 40 years, were included in the cohort. Blood samples were taken at several timepoints before and after primary and secondary immunization, and bulk PBMC replicates and cell subsets were isolated.

The listed sequencing device is Illumina NovaSeq 6000. TCR cDNA was synthesized by 5'RACE template switching, which introduced a universal primer site and unique molecular identifiers. Priming of cDNA synthesis was performed from both the TCR alpha and TCR beta constant segments. Library amplification used two PCR steps, and the second PCR step added sample barcodes and sequencing adapters. Sequencing of the libraries was done on either Illumina HiSeq 2500 (2x100 bp) or NovaSeq (2x150 bp). As for the original processing: MIGEC was used to demultiplex reads and collapse the reads into UMI consensus sequences, and MiXCR was used for V(D)J alignment. Clonotypes responding to the vaccine were identified with edgeR on replicate PBMC samples, with the criteria of FDR below 0.01 and a log2 fold change above 5 up to day 15. Bulk clonotypes were assigned CD4 or CD8 identity according to which sequenced CD4 or CD8 repertoire held them at higher abundance. TCRdb trimmed public reads at Q25 via fastp, called clones via MiXCR and kept in-frame beta chains. Entries are consolidated by CDR3 protein sequence, retaining the most common genes and DNA. It is TCRdb's table, rather than the study itself, that gives the V and J calls and clone size. This sample holds about 350,000 distinct CDR3 sequences; roughly an eighth were observed only once. About 3% of the sample lies in the top ten.

CDR1 and CDR2 were assigned from the germline V gene as MNHEY and SVGEGT. Between the V and J ends, shortened by 0 bases and 3 bases respectively, the junction contains 6 bases. From the cysteine up to the phenylalanine, the CDR3 has a length of 14 residues. CDR3 DNA only is kept here, 42 bases in frame from base 1. Taken with the paper, the label for treatment or condition translates to: live attenuated yellow fever vaccine strain. A standard Ficoll-Paque protocol was used to isolate PBMCs from peripheral blood. Dynabeads CD4 and CD8 positive selection kits were used to isolate the CD4 and CD8 T-cell fractions. RNA was extracted with TriZol from bulk PBMCs, CD4 and CD8 fractions, and dextramer-positive and dextramer-negative fractions. Paper-wide results and their limitations: A small share of clonotypes was detected in both CD4 and CD8 compartments, with the overlap likely arising from convergent recombination. Only a couple of donors were included in the study, so the extent to which the findings can be generalized is limited. Computational filtering was needed because FACS-sorted repertoires could contain abundant contaminating clonotypes from the bulk population. Compared with the primary T-cell response, the secondary T-cell response was weaker but faster, peaking on day 5 rather than day 15. After the booster, most clones that had expanded after primary vaccination were detected again (approximately 97% of CD4 and more than 85% of CD8), suggesting broad maintenance of memory.

The chain is made from TRBV6-2 or TRBV6-3 and TRBJ2-4; the D gene cannot be resolved reliably. The receptor's source is a man aged 18 to 29 who received the YFV17D yellow fever vaccine. This material consisted of CD4+ T cells sorted from PBMCs, taken 15 days after the yellow fever booster vaccination. This receptor has the CDR3 CASSYSTIKNIQYF. Read as DNA, the sequence is TGTGCCAGCAGTTACTCCACTATCAAAAACATTCAGTACTTC.